This TCR beta chain came from a study of cytomegalovirus exposure and HLA in healthy donors. Study results and caveats: Sequences of the TCR beta chain were said to predict the HLA-A and HLA-B alleles of most subjects accurately.

To note about this clone: What it binds is unknown.

PCR was performed using 60 Vbeta and 13 Jbeta primers. Produced via immunoSEQ multiplex PCR; TCRdb's table is partial and in-frame only. The table records roughly 230,000 clones, around 78% of them present only once. The length of the CDR3 is 12 residues. Between the trimmed V and J ends, which lost 6 bases and 10 bases, there was a span of 13 bases. From germline, CDR1 is MRHNA and CDR2 SNTAGT. The sequence was collected from a boy aged 10-17 years in good health and CMV-seronegative. This chain links TRBV6-4 with TRBJ2-1; D is possibly TRBD1 (6 bases). What was sequenced was PBMCs. CDR3 protein: CASSPSGGEQFF. The CDR3 DNA follows: TGTGCCAGCAGCCCTTCTGGGGGCGAGCAGTTCTTC.